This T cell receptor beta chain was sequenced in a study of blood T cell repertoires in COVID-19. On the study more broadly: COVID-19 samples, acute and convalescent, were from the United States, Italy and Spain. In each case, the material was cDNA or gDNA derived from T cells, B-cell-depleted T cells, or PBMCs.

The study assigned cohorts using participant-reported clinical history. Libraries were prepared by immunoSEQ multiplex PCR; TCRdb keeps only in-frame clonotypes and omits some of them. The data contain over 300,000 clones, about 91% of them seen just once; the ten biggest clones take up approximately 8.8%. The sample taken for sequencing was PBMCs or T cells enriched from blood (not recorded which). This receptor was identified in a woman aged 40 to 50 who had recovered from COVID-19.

CDR3 residues: CASSLDQNYGYTF. The CDR3 DNA is TGTGCCAGCAGTTTAGATCAAAACTATGGCTACACCTTC. The genes are TRBV12-3 or TRBV12-4 and TRBJ1-2; D unclear. Trimming left V 1 base short and J 2 bases short, with 5 bases between. The CDR3 has 13 amino acids.